The clone carrying this T cell receptor (beta chain) was seen only a few times. This entry is derived from a study of T-cell reconstitution after alpha-beta-depleted transplantation in children. Using unique molecular identifiers, the investigators prepared the TCRbeta library. TCRdb reanalysed the PCR reads using MiXCR and keeps one entry per CDR3 protein. Of 450,000 to 700,000 distinct CDR3 sequences detected, 25% to 30% appear once; the ten largest clones hold 30% to 40%. Germline V gene lookup returns CDR1 LGHDT and CDR2 YNNKEL (reference sequence). The CDR3 loop spans 12 amino acids. The ends were cut back, 2 bases at V and 5 bases at J, with 5 bases in the middle.

Source: PBMCs, taken before TCRalphabeta/CD19-depleted stem cell transplant. The clonotype comes from a boy younger than two with Wiskott-Aldrich syndrome, due to receive a stem cell transplant. The chain recombines TRBV3-1 with TRBJ2-3; unclear D gene. The CDR3 sequence: CASSQLGDTQYF. The CDR3 bases are TGTGCCAGCAGCCAACTCGGAGATACGCAGTATTTT.